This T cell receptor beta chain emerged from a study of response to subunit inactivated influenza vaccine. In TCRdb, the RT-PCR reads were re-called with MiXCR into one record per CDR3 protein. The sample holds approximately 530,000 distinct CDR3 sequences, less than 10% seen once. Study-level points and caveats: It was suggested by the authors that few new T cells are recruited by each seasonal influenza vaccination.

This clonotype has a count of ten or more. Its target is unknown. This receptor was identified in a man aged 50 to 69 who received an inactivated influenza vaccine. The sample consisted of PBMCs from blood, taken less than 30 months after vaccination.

The CDR3 sequence is CSARALLEGSNQPQHF. CDR3 nucleotide sequence: TGCAGTGCTAGAGCCCTGCTAGAAGGTAGCAATCAGCCCCAGCATTTT. This chain links TRBV20-1 with TRBJ1-5; D ambiguous. The ends were cut back, 1 base at V and 0 bases at J, with 13 bases in the middle. Germline CDR1 DFQATT, CDR2 SNEGSKA (reference sequence). The CDR3 loop spans 16 amino acids.